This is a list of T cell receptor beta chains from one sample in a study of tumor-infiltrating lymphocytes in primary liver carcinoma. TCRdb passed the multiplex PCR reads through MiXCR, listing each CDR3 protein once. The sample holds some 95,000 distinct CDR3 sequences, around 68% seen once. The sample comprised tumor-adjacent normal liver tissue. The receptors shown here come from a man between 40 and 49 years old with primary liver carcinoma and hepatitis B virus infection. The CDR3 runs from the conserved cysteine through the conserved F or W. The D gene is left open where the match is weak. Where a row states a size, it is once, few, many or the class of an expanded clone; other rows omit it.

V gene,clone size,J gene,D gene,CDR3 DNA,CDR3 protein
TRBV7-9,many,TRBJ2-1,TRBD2,TGTGCCAGCAGCTTAGCGCTGGGCGGGAGCTCCTACAATGAGCAGTTCTTC,CASSLALGGSSYNEQFF
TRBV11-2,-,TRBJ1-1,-,TGTTCCAGCAGCTTAGTTGTAGGTGAAGCTTTCTTT,CSSSLVVGEAFF
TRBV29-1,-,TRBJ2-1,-,TGCGGCGTTTCACAGGTCCACAATGAGCAGTTCTTC,CGVSQVHNEQFF
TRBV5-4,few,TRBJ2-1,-,TGTGTCAGCAGGAGCGGAGGGAGCTCCTACAATGAGCAGTTCTTC,CVSRSGGSSYNEQFF
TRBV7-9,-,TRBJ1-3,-,TGTGCCAGCAGCGCCGTAAGGGGACTTTTCGGTAACACCATATATTTT,CASSAVRGLFGNTIYF
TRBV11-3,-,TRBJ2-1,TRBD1,TGTGCCAGCGGCTTATCAGGGGGCCCCAATGAGCAATTCTTC,CASGLSGGPNEQFF
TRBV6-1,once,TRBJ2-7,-,TGTGCCGGCAGTGAAGCGCTCGACGAGCACTACTTC,CAGSEALDEHYF
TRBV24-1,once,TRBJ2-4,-,TGTGTCACCAGTGACCCTAGGGGGGACAAAAACATTCAGTACTTC,CVTSDPRGDKNIQYF
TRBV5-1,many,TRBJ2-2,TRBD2,TGCGCCAGCAGAGAGCGGGAGAACGGGGAGCTGTTTTTT,CASRERENGELFF
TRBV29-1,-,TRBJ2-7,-,TGCGGCGTGGAGGGGCACCCGTCCTACGAGGAGTACTTC,CGVEGHPSYEEYF
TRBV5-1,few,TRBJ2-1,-,TGCGCCAGCAGCTTGGTGGGTGAAGGGAAGCAGTTCTTC,CASSLVGEGKQFF
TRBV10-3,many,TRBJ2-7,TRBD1,TGTGCCATTAGACAGGGCCAGAGCTCCTACGAGCAGTACTTC,CAIRQGQSSYEQYF
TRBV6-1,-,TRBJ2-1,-,TGTGCCAGCAGTGAAGGGGGAAGAGGGGATGAGCAGTTGTTC,CASSEGGRGDEQLF
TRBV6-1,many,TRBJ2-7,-,TGTGCCAGCAGTGAAGCTGGGGTCCGAGAGCAGTACTTC,CASSEAGVREQYF
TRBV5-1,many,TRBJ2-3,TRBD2,TGCGCCAGCAGCTTGGCGGTGGGGCGGGAGACGCAGTATTTT,CASSLAVGRETQYF
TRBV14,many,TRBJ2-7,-,TGTGCCAGCAGCCAAGAAACGGGGTACGAGCAGTACTTC,CASSQETGYEQYF
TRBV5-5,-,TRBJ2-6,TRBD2,TGTGCCACCAGCATGAGACTAGCGGAGATTAGCTCTGGGGCCAACGTCCTGACTTTC,CATSMRLAEISSGANVLTF
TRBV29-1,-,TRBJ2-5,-,TGCAGCGTGAGACCGGGACAAGAGAGCCAATACTTC,CSVRPGQESQYF
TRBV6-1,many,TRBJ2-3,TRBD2,TGTGCCAGCAGTGAAGTGGCTAGCGGAGCAGATACGCAGTATTTT,CASSEVASGADTQYF